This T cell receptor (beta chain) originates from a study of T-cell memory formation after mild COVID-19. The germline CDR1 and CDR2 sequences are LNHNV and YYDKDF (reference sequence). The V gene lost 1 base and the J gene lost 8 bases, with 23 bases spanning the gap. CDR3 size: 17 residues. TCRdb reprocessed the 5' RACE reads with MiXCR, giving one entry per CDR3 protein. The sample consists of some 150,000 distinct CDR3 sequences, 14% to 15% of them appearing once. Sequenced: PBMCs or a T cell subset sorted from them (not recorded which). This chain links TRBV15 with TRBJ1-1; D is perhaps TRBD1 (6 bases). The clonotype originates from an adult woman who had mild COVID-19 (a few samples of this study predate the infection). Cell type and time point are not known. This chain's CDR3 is CATSRAPGTRGDKEAFF. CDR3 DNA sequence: TGTGCCACCAGCAGAGCCCCCGGGACACGCGGAGATAAAGAAGCTTTCTTT.